The entry that follows covers one TCR beta chain sequence. Its antigen is not known. The data are from a study of OX40 agonist ivuxolimab in advanced cancers. Regarding the study as a whole: Clonal expansion by week 6 occurred in CD4+ and CD8+ blood T cells (at 0.1 to 3.0 mg/kg). At 0.1-3.0 mg/kg, partial responders had clonal expansion among the lowest observed. Normalized T-cell clonal expansion was also low in some nonresponders. Compared with CD4+, CD8+ T cells on average had more expanded clones.

The ends lost 2 bases at V and 5 bases at J; junction bases unmatched: 7. Per germline, CDR1 SGHAT and CDR2 FQNNGV. This CDR3 has 15 residues. Profiled with immunoSEQ multiplex PCR; TCRdb holds only in-frame clones, not every one. The data hold about 76,000 clones, with around 87% observed a single time. The specimen was CD4+ or CD8+ T cells sorted from blood, collected in a trial of the OX40 agonist ivuxolimab. The TCR originated in an adult with an advanced solid tumor such as melanoma, head and neck, liver or kidney cancer. The gene calls are TRBV11-2 and TRBJ2-7; 9 bases agree with TRBD2. CDR3 in DNA: TGTGCCAGCAGCTTAAATAGCGGGAGTCATAACGAGCAGTACTTC. Its translation is CASSLNSGSHNEQYF.